Listed below are T cell receptor beta chains from one sample, sequenced in a study of regulatory and conventional T cells in RAG deficiency. The protocol was immunoSEQ multiplex PCR, while the TCRdb copy is restricted to in-frame clones and leaves out a portion. This table holds tens of thousands of clones, 70% to 90% found once. These data also featured in a second study, about regulatory T cells.

The sequencing input was CD8+ T cells sorted from blood. The receptor source for this set is a human donor in good health. CDR3s include the opening cysteine and the closing phenylalanine or tryptophan. D genes are given only for firm matches. Expanded clones are given a class, and other clones once, few, many or no size at all.

V gene	D gene	clone size	J gene	CDR3 DNA	CDR3 protein
TRBV27	-	-	TRBJ2-3	TGTGCCAGCAGTTTAACCGGGGGGCCGGTAGATACGCAGTATTTT	CASSLTGGPVDTQYF
TRBV7-3	TRBD2	-	TRBJ2-3	TGTGCCAGCAGCGGAATGGGCGGCGGGAGGGCCGATACGCAGTATTTT	CASSGMGGGRADTQYF
TRBV6-1	-	-	TRBJ1-1	TGTGCCAGCAGTTCCCTGACAGGTGTGAACACTGAAGCTTTCTTT	CASSSLTGVNTEAFF
TRBV2	TRBD1	-	TRBJ1-2	TGTGCCAGCAGCCTTGTGACAGGGTCGGGCTACACCTTC	CASSLVTGSGYTF
TRBV30	-	-	TRBJ2-3	TGTGCCTGGAGGGGAGGTTGGACAGATACGCAGTATTTT	CAWRGGWTDTQYF
TRBV9	-	-	TRBJ2-3	TGTGCCAGCAGCGTTGGGACAAGAATTAAAGACACAGATACGCAGTATTTT	CASSVGTRIKDTDTQYF
TRBV9	-	-	TRBJ1-6	TGTGCCAGCAGCGCCGGGCCTGAGAATTCACCCCTCCACTTT	CASSAGPENSPLHF
TRBV11-2	-	-	TRBJ2-5	TGTGCCAGCAGCTCTGGACATGGAGAGACCCAGTACTTC	CASSSGHGETQYF
TRBV15	-	-	TRBJ1-5	TGTGCCACCAGCAGACGTAGGCCAGGAAAGCATTTT	CATSRRRPGKHF
TRBV15	-	few	TRBJ1-1	TGTGCCACCAGCTCCGGGGGTGACACTGAAGCTTTCTTT	CATSSGGDTEAFF
TRBV19	-	once	TRBJ1-5	TGTGCCAGTAGTACCCCCGGGGGGGGCTTCAGCAATCAGCCCCAGCATTTT	CASSTPGGGFSNQPQHF
TRBV30	TRBD2	-	TRBJ2-7	TGTGCCTGGAAGCCCAGCGGGAGTTTATACGAGCAGTACTTC	CAWKPSGSLYEQYF
TRBV9	TRBD2	-	TRBJ2-7	TGTGCCAGCAGCCCCGGGGTAGCGGGCTCCTACGAGCAGTACTTC	CASSPGVAGSYEQYF
TRBV9	-	once	TRBJ1-3	TGTGCCGGGACGCCTGGAAACACCATATATTTT	CAGTPGNTIYF
TRBV6-1	-	-	TRBJ1-4	TGTGCCAGCAGTGTCCGGGGGACTAATGAAAAACTGTTTTTT	CASSVRGTNEKLFF